This TCR beta chain was sequenced during a study of blood T cell repertoires in COVID-19. The CDR3 runs to 13 residues. V dropped 6 bases and J dropped 5 bases, with 14 bases sitting between them. Germline-derived CDR1 and CDR2 are SGHNT and YYREEE (reference sequence). The sample holds one count of this clone. As processed by the authors: The authors estimated nucleated cell counts from reference gene primer amplification. The table came from immunoSEQ multiplex PCR; TCRdb's copy has only in-frame clones and leaves some out. V, J and clone size derive from that table, while D and trimming were established from the DNA sequence. The table lists some 330,000 clones, around 89% of them singletons.

Sequencing used peripheral blood. This chain joins TRBV5-4 and TRBJ1-1; D might be TRBD1 (6 bases). The source is a woman between 45 and 60 years old with active or convalescent COVID-19. The CDR3 loop reads CASTSGARTEAFF. The CDR3 DNA reads TGTGCCAGCACCTCAGGGGCGCGAACTGAAGCTTTCTTT.